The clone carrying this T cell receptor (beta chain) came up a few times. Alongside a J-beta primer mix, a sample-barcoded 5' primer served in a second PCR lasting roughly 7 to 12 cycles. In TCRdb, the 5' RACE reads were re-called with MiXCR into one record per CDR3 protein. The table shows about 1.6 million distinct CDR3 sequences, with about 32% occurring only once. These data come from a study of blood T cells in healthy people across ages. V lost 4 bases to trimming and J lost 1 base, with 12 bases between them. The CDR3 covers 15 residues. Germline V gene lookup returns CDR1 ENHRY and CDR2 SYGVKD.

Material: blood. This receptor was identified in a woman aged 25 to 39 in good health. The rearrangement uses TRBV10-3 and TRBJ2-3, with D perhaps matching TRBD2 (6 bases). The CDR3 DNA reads TGTGCCATCAGTGGGGGGGACTCTGGCACAGATACGCAGTATTTT. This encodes CAISGGDSGTDTQYF.